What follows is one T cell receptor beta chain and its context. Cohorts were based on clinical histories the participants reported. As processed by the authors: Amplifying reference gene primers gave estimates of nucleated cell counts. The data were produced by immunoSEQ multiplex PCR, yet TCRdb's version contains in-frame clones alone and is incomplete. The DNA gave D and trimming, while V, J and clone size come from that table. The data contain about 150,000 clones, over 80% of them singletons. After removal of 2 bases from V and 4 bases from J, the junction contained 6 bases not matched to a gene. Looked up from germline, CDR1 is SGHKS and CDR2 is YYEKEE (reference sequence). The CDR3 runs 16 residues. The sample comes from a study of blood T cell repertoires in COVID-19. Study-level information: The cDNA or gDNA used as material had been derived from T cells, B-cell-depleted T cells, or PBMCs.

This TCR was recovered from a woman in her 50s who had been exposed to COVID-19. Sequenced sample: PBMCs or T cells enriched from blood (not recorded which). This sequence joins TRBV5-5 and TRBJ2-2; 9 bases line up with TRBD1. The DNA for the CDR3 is TGTGCCAGCAGCTTTCCCGGGACAGGGTCCACCGGGGAGCTGTTTTTT. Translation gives CASSFPGTGSTGELFF.